These T cell receptor beta chains were read from a single sample in a study of cytomegalovirus exposure and HLA in healthy donors. Some clones are missing from TCRdb's copy, which holds only in-frame ones; the method was immunoSEQ multiplex PCR. The data show roughly 150,000 clones, roughly 85% seen once. The sample taken for sequencing was PBMCs. All receptors come from a woman in her 30s in good health and CMV-seronegative. Each CDR3 is given with its conserved first and last residue. The listing skips clone size in some rows; elsewhere it reads once, few, many or a size class.

len | j_gene | v_gene | abundance | CDR3aa
17 | TRBJ2-7 | TRBV7-2 | once | CASSLPPSGGSSYEQYF
14 | TRBJ2-4 | TRBV30 | - | CAWSTAGTGNIQYF
15 | TRBJ2-1 | TRBV5-4 | - | CASSLALGSQSEQFF
16 | TRBJ1-5 | TRBV1 | once | CTSSQDRGQGVQPQHF
14 | TRBJ2-3 | TRBV7-9 | - | CASSLPRGGYTQYF
15 | TRBJ2-7 | TRBV6-5 | - | CASSYSGRGQYEQYF
15 | TRBJ2-3 | TRBV14 | - | CASSFGTGFPDTQYF
17 | TRBJ1-1 | TRBV19 | once | CASSLLGAAYMNTEAFF
13 | TRBJ1-1 | TRBV6-1 | few | CASKKQGDTEAFF
14 | TRBJ2-5 | TRBV5-6 | - | CASSLRTSQETQYF
13 | TRBJ1-1 | TRBV18 | - | CASSTSGGTEAFF
13 | TRBJ2-1 | TRBV2 | - | CASSEVRDNEQFF
12 | TRBJ2-2 | TRBV5-6 | - | CASSLTTGELFF
16 | TRBJ1-2 | TRBV27 | - | CASSFLGTGGSYGYTF
12 | TRBJ1-6 | TRBV30 | - | CAWTRGQGDLHF
13 | TRBJ2-7 | TRBV25-1 | - | CASSESMEGEQYF
15 | TRBJ1-1 | TRBV7-2 | - | CASSPRTGGGTEAFF
15 | TRBJ2-2 | TRBV7-2 | once | CASSSTPGGTGELFF
16 | TRBJ2-5 | TRBV4-1 | once | CASSLLWAGSQETQYF
18 | TRBJ1-5 | TRBV4-1 | - | CASSPTETGSPSNQPQHF
14 | TRBJ1-6 | TRBV19 | - | CASSVRGNNSPLHF
15 | TRBJ1-1 | TRBV19 | - | CASSIQTGSYTEAFF
14 | TRBJ2-7 | TRBV2 | - | CASTLLFFSYEQYF
11 | TRBJ2-1 | TRBV20-1 | - | CSADHRGEQFF
14 | TRBJ1-2 | TRBV7-8 | - | CASSPTRQGGGYTF
12 | TRBJ2-1 | TRBV27 | once | CASRGQGAEQFF
14 | TRBJ2-3 | TRBV6-5 | - | CASSWDSRTDTQYF
16 | TRBJ2-2 | TRBV29-1 | - | CSVDPHPDRGPGELFF
15 | TRBJ2-5 | TRBV6-5 | - | CASSYVPPPGGTQYF
13 | TRBJ1-2 | TRBV18 | once | CASTGTGNYGYTF
13 | TRBJ1-2 | TRBV15 | - | CATSTGGPYGYTF
17 | TRBJ2-3 | TRBV7-2 | once | CASSLASRPRGTDTQYF
14 | TRBJ1-4 | TRBV5-1 | - | CASSLARGEEKLFF
17 | TRBJ1-6 | TRBV18 | - | CASSLLTGRDYNSPLHF
13 | TRBJ2-5 | TRBV29-1 | - | CSVGGGGQETQYF
15 | TRBJ1-2 | TRBV27 | - | CASSGPGGTHYGYTF
14 | TRBJ2-2 | TRBV11-1 | - | CASSRGLKTGELFF
12 | TRBJ2-1 | TRBV27 | - | CASSSGYNEQFF
16 | TRBJ2-7 | TRBV9 | - | CASSVGYAGMNYEQYF
18 | TRBJ1-5 | TRBV7-2 | few | CASSSDWRQQYSNQPQHF
13 | TRBJ1-1 | TRBV2 | - | CASSARDRMEAFF
16 | TRBJ1-2 | TRBV10-3 | - | CAISQMGQGARYGYTF
14 | TRBJ2-7 | TRBV7-2 | - | CASSQPGQGNEQYF
18 | TRBJ1-3 | TRBV15 | - | CATSRDGLARTGGNTIYF
15 | TRBJ1-5 | TRBV5-7 | - | CASSPTGVDDQPQHF
17 | TRBJ2-6 | TRBV4-1 | few | CASSQGTAFSGANVLTF
15 | TRBJ1-6 | TRBV2 | few | CASQETDSYNSPLHF
13 | TRBJ1-1 | TRBV28 | once | CASSFEGRTEAFF
15 | TRBJ2-6 | TRBV6-5 | once | CASSAAGTGANVLTF
17 | TRBJ2-7 | TRBV4-1 | - | CASSQAGTSWFSYEQYF
10 | TRBJ1-2 | TRBV29-1 | - | CSTSSGGYTF
13 | TRBJ2-7 | TRBV6-1 | few | CASSVRVSYEQYF
13 | TRBJ1-1 | TRBV27 | - | CASSLGPFTEAFF
15 | TRBJ2-2 | TRBV11-3 | - | CASSLGGANTGELFF
14 | TRBJ1-1 | TRBV19 | - | CASSLGQGETEAFF
15 | TRBJ1-4 | TRBV6-5 | - | CASSYLPTGSQKLFF
17 | TRBJ1-1 | TRBV18 | few | CASSPIPASSMNTEAFF
13 | TRBJ1-6 | TRBV7-3 | once | CASSLGGTESLHF
14 | TRBJ2-1 | TRBV19 | few | CASSIPSGHNEQFF
16 | TRBJ1-5 | TRBV7-6 | - | CASSFGGRGSNQPQHF